These 32 T cell receptor beta chains were all obtained from the same sample, sequenced in a study of CD8+CD57+ T cells in acquired aplastic anemia. Patients sequenced had flow cytometry evidence of CD8+CD57+ cell expansion. TCR beta VDJ and CDR3 profiles were obtained from a genomic DNA template. Each CDR3 protein is one row after TCRdb ran MiXCR on the reads. In the table there are roughly 160,000 distinct CDR3 sequences, roughly 43% of which are singletons. What was sequenced was sorted CD4+, CD8+, or CD8+CD57+ T cells (not recorded which) from PBMCs. Every receptor here comes from a human donor with aplastic anemia.

This clonotype was observed many times. The chain uses TRBV28 and TRBJ2-7, with D tentatively TRBD2 (5 bases). V was clipped by 7 bases and J by 0 bases, with 13 bases between them. Germline CDR1 and CDR2: MDHEN and SYDVKM. This CDR3 is built from 14 residues. In DNA, the CDR3 is TGTGCCAGCATCAGAGGGTTGAGCTCCTACGAGCAGTACTTC. Translated: CASIRGLSSYEQYF.

A remark on this clonotype: A much larger clone lies one base from this, so it may be a read error. A read error is likely, as this CDR3 ends without the conserved phenylalanine or tryptophan. The chain recombines TRBV5-1 with TRBJ2-1; D may be TRBD2 (5 bases). The germline gives CDR1 SGHRS, CDR2 YFSETQ. The CDR3 consists of 15 residues. Trimming stripped 1 base from V and 0 bases from J, with 8 bases between. The CDR3 sequence is CASSLSGGSYNEQFL. The DNA of the CDR3 is TGCGCCAGCAGCTTGTCAGGAGGCTCCTACAATGAGCAGTTCCTC.

This clonotype was observed many times. This may stem from a read error, because a much larger clone lies one nucleotide away. The chain recombines TRBV19 with TRBJ1-1, with D perhaps matching TRBD1 (6 bases). Per germline, CDR1 LNHDA and CDR2 SQIVND (reference sequence). The CDR3 is made up of 11 amino acids. The CDR3 is CVSSITGRAFF. CDR3 sequence (DNA): TGTGTCAGTAGTATCACAGGGAGAGCTTTCTTT.

This sequence joins TRBV2 and TRBJ1-5, with TRBD1 identical over 11 bases. With 6 bases clipped from V and 0 bases from J, the junction kept 4 bases outside the gene matches. The CDR3 runs to 16 residues. Germline CDR1 SNHLY, CDR2 FYNNEI. CDR3 DNA: TGTGCCAGCAGGTCCGGGACAGGGGGTAGCAATCAGCCCCAGCATTTT. This codes for CASRSGTGGSNQPQHF.

The rearrangement joins TRBV12-5 to TRBJ2-7; no clear D. V lost 6 bases, J lost 6 bases, and 6 bases lay in between. CDR3 length: 10 residues. Germline V gene sequence: CDR1 LGHNT, CDR2 FRNRAP. The CDR3 region has the DNA TGTGCTAGTGGCCCCCTCGAGCAGTACTTC. This encodes CASGPLEQYF. Full variable domain (missing parts from reference TRBV12-5 and TRBJ2-7): DARVTQTPRHKVTEMGQEVTMRCQPILGHNTVFWYRQTMMQGLELLAYFRNRAPLDDSGMPKDRFSAEMPDATLATLKIQPSEPRDSAVYFCASGPLEQYFGPGTRLTVT.

The chain carries TRBV24-1 and TRBJ2-3, with D possibly TRBD1 on 6 matching bases. The CDR3 consists of 15 residues. Germline V lookup: CDR1 KGHDR, CDR2 SFDVKD. V shed 4 bases and J shed 4 bases, with 14 bases lying between them. Written as DNA, the CDR3 is TGTGCCACCAGTGAACATACAGGGTACTCAGATACGCAGTATTTT. Protein sequence: CATSEHTGYSDTQYF.

This chain joins TRBV20-1 and TRBJ2-2; D possibly corresponds to TRBD1 (6 bases). This CDR3 has 15 amino acids. The V and J ends lost 4 bases and 1 base respectively, with 13 bases between them. Germline V lookup: CDR1 DFQATT, CDR2 SNEGSKA (reference sequence). The CDR3, as DNA: TGCAGTGCTATATTCGGACAGCTGAACACCGGGGAGCTGTTTTTT. This translates into CSAIFGQLNTGELFF.

The gene calls are TRBV7-9 and TRBJ2-7; 7 bases are shared with TRBD1. The CDR3 covers 14 residues. With V trimmed by 2 bases and J by 4 bases, 5 bases remained unmatched. Germline V lookup: CDR1 SEHNR, CDR2 FQNEAQ (reference sequence). CDR3: CASSLISGGYEQYF. CDR3 coding DNA: TGTGCCAGCAGCTTAATTTCAGGGGGTTACGAGCAGTACTTC.

The J gene is TRBJ1-4, the V gene TRBV15; no clear D gene. The CDR3 extends over 13 amino acids. CDR1 is LNHNV, CDR2 YYDKDF, per germline (reference sequence). Trimming stripped 5 bases from V and 8 bases from J, with 12 bases between. CDR3 region: CATSPRRAEKLFF. The CDR3 bases are TGTGCCACCAGCCCAAGAAGGGCAGAAAAACTGTTTTTT.

This clonotype was recorded many times. The gene calls are TRBV3-1 and TRBJ1-2, with D hard to call. V dropped 1 base and J dropped 2 bases, with 5 bases sitting between them. Germline CDR1 reads LGHDT; CDR2 reads YNNKEL (reference sequence). The CDR3 spans 13 residues. The CDR3 region has the DNA TGTGCCAGCAGCCAAGTAAGAAACTATGGCTACACCTTC. It yields the protein CASSQVRNYGYTF.

CDR3 amino acids: CASSFGTRTGGSAAHEQYF. The CDR3 DNA sequence: TGTGCCAGCAGCTTCGGAACCCGGACAGGGGGTAGTGCGGCCCACGAGCAGTACTTC. The chain is built from TRBV7-6 and TRBJ2-7, with 10 bases that match TRBD1. With V trimmed by 3 bases and J by 5 bases, 19 bases remained unmatched. The CDR3 runs to 19 residues. In germline, CDR1 is SGHVS, CDR2 FNYEAQ.

Details on this clonotype: A much larger clone lies a single base off, so this may be a read error. The J gene is TRBJ1-2, the V gene TRBV5-1; 7 bases map to TRBD1. This CDR3 has 15 amino acids. Germline V gene sequence: CDR1 SGHRS, CDR2 YFSETQ. The CDR3 sequence is CTSSLQTGETVGYTF. CDR3 in DNA: TGCACCAGCAGCTTGCAAACAGGGGAAACTGTCGGCTACACCTTC.

The rearrangement joins TRBV20-1 to TRBJ2-7; TRBD1 matches 7 bases. CDR1 and CDR2 (germline): DFQATT, SNEGSKA (reference sequence). Unmatched junction bases numbered 5, after V lost 4 bases and J lost 2 bases. The CDR3 has 13 amino acids. The CDR3 loop is CSATGTATYEQYF. Here the CDR3 DNA reads TGCAGTGCTACCGGGACAGCGACCTACGAGCAGTACTTC.

This clonotype has only a few counts. A much larger clone sits a single nucleotide away, making a read error possible. The rearrangement joins TRBV14 to TRBJ2-2; the D is unclear. From germline, CDR1 is SGHDN and CDR2 FVKESK. The CDR3 covers 14 residues. Trimming removed 5 bases at V and 4 bases at J, with 11 bases between. As DNA, the CDR3 is TGTGCCAGCAGCTTAGGCTGGAGCACCGGGGAGCTGTTTTTT. It yields the protein CASSLGWSTGELFF.

This clonotype was counted at least ten times. The gene calls are TRBV19 and TRBJ1-5; D gene ambiguous. This CDR3 is 16 amino acids long. Trimming pared 3 bases from V and 0 bases from J, leaving 12 bases between. CDR1 and CDR2 from the germline V gene are LNHDA and SQIVND (reference sequence). CDR3 sequence (DNA): TGTGCCAGTAGTATGGTACGCGGTTTTAGCAATCAGCCCCAGCATTTT. Translating it yields CASSMVRGFSNQPQHF.

This clonotype was detected many times. The chain employs TRBV20-1 and TRBJ2-2; 8 nucleotides align to TRBD2. The germline gives CDR1 DFQATT, CDR2 SNEGSKA (reference sequence). The CDR3 runs to 18 residues. J was trimmed by 0 bases and V by 2 bases; bases with no gene match: 11. CDR3 nucleotides: TGCAGTGCTAGACTCCCACTAGCGGTCGGCGCGAACACCGGGGAGCTGTTTTTT. It yields the protein CSARLPLAVGANTGELFF.

The rearrangement joins TRBV2 to TRBJ2-2; D ambiguous. Germline V lookup: CDR1 SNHLY, CDR2 FYNNEI. V was pared by 8 bases and J by 4 bases, with 5 bases between. The CDR3 totals 11 residues. The CDR3 bases are TGTGCCAGCCGAAGCACCGGGGAGCTGTTTTTT. Its translation: CASRSTGELFF. Based on the CDR3 plus reference TRBV2 and TRBJ2-2, the full variable domain is EPEVTQTPSHQVTQMGQEVILRCVPISNHLYFYWYRQILGQKVEFLVSFYNNEISEKSEIFDDQFSVERPDGSNFTLKIRSTKLEDSAMYFCASRSTGELFFGEGSRLTVL.

The V and J genes are TRBV20-1 and TRBJ1-2, with a possible D match to TRBD1 (5 bases). This CDR3 has 12 residues. Trimming took 3 bases from V and 7 from J, leaving 12 bases between them. Germline V gives CDR1 DFQATT, CDR2 SNEGSKA (reference sequence). As DNA, the CDR3 is TGCAGTGCTAGCCCTGGGGGTGGTGGCTACACCTTC. This sequence encodes CSASPGGGGYTF.

This chain uses TRBV6-1 with TRBJ1-6; 9 positions agree with TRBD1. V lost 9 bases and J lost 9; bases outside the gene matches: 12. This CDR3 region has 15 residues. The germline V gene encodes CDR1 MNHNS and CDR2 SASEGT. CDR3 amino acids: CASTQQGAKSSPLHF. CDR3 nucleotide sequence: TGTGCCAGTACCCAACAGGGGGCGAAATCTTCACCCCTCCACTTT.

As for this clonotype: A single base separates this from a much larger clone, so it may be a read error. The chain carries TRBV5-1 and TRBJ1-4, with 7 nucleotides matching TRBD1. This CDR3 region has 15 residues. Germline CDR1 SGHRS, CDR2 YFSETQ. The CDR3 nucleotides read TGCGCCAGCAGCCGAGGGACAGATGATAATGGAAAACTGTTTTTT. Its translation is CASSRGTDDNGKLFF.

The CDR3 nucleotides read TGTGCCATCAGTGTATCAGGGAATAGCAATCAGCCCCAGCATTTT. Amino acid sequence: CAISVSGNSNQPQHF. The chain employs TRBV10-3 and TRBJ1-5, with a possible D match to TRBD1 (5 bases). The V and J ends lost 4 bases and 0 bases respectively, with 10 bases between them. The CDR3 sequence is 15 residues long. Per germline, CDR1 ENHRY and CDR2 SYGVKD.

This clonotype was picked up many times. This chain joins TRBV19 and TRBJ2-1, with a tentative D call TRBD2 (5 bases). V was cut by 7 bases and J by 5 bases, with 18 bases left in between. From germline, CDR1 is LNHDA and CDR2 SQIVND (reference sequence). This CDR3 spans 15 amino acids. In DNA, the CDR3 is TGTGCCAGTACCTCCAGCGGTGGCAAGGACAATGAGCAGTTCTTC. Its protein product is CASTSSGGKDNEQFF.

This clonotype was counted ten times or more. This chain connects TRBV9 to TRBJ1-1; TRBD1 might be the D (6 bases). This CDR3 is 14 amino acids long. V lost 0 bases and J 2 bases, leaving 8 bases between the germline ends. Germline CDR1 SGDLS, CDR2 YYNGEE. This CDR3 reads CASSVGQVNTEAFF. In nucleotides, the CDR3 is TGTGCCAGCAGCGTAGGACAGGTAAACACTGAAGCTTTCTTT.

This clonotype was seen ten or more times. This chain joins TRBV24-1 and TRBJ2-2; 8 bases agree with TRBD2. This CDR3 has 15 residues. Germline lookup yields CDR1 KGHDR and CDR2 SFDVKD. The V segment lost 8 bases and the J segment 5 bases; nucleotides outside the gene matches: 9. CDR3 amino acids: CATMPGGARTGELFF. The DNA of the CDR3 is TGTGCCACCATGCCGGGGGGGGCGCGTACCGGGGAGCTGTTTTTT.

At least ten counts were recorded for this clonotype. This rearrangement joins TRBV20-1 to TRBJ1-5; D is uncertain. Between the trimmed V and J ends, which lost 6 bases and 3 bases, there was a span of 12 bases. The CDR3 has 13 residues. Germline CDR1 reads DFQATT; CDR2 reads SNEGSKA (reference sequence). The DNA of the CDR3 is TGCAGTGCCCCTTCCGGGGACAATCAGCCCCAGCATTTT. Protein: CSAPSGDNQPQHF.

This chain joins TRBV20-1 and TRBJ2-7, with 10 bases lining up with TRBD1. This CDR3 has 13 amino acids. Unmatched junction bases numbered 4, after V lost 5 bases and J lost 3 bases. Germline CDR1 reads DFQATT; CDR2 reads SNEGSKA (reference sequence). CDR3 region: CSAGGTGDYEQYF. CDR3 DNA: TGCAGTGCTGGAGGGACAGGGGACTACGAGCAGTACTTC.

This clonotype was recorded at least ten times. J is TRBJ1-4 and V is TRBV20-1; no definite D call. Germline-derived CDR1 and CDR2 are DFQATT and SNEGSKA (reference sequence). The V and J ends lost 0 bases and 8 bases respectively, with 13 bases between them. The CDR3 consists of 14 residues. DNA for the CDR3: TGCAGTGCTAGAGATGTACAAGCGAAAGAAAAACTGTTTTTT. It encodes CSARDVQAKEKLFF.

In the case of this clonotype: The junction departs from the called germline gene at one end, perhaps through a read error. The rearrangement links TRBV20-1 to TRBJ1-6; 7 bases align to TRBD1. The CDR3 has 16 residues. Germline values: CDR1 DFQATT, CDR2 SNEGSKA (reference sequence). The CDR3 bases are TGCGGTGCTAGAGGTACGAGACAGGGTTATAATTCACCCCTCCACTTT. Translated: CGARGTRQGYNSPLHF.

This clonotype has only one observation. This sequence joins TRBV19 and TRBJ1-3; no definite D call. Trimming took 3 bases from V and 0 from J, leaving 9 bases between them. This CDR3 contains 15 residues. Germline-derived CDR1 and CDR2 are LNHDA and SQIVND (reference sequence). CDR3 amino acids: CASSIFGLSGNTIYF. The CDR3, as DNA: TGTGCCAGTAGTATTTTTGGCCTCTCTGGAAACACCATATATTTT.

This chain connects TRBV10-3 to TRBJ1-1; tentatively, D is TRBD1 (5 bases). Per the germline V gene, CDR1 is ENHRY and CDR2 is SYGVKD. The CDR3 has 12 amino acids. V lost 11 bases, J lost 2 bases, and 12 bases lay in between. In nucleotides, the CDR3 is TGTGCCGCCCTGGGACCTAACACTGAAGCTTTCTTT. It specifies CAALGPNTEAFF.

The chain carries TRBV7-6 and TRBJ2-7, with D possibly matching TRBD1 (6 bases). The CDR3 spans 14 residues. CDR1 and CDR2 (germline): SGHVS, FNYEAQ. The germline V and J ends were trimmed by 5 bases and 5 bases, with 16 bases remaining between them. The DNA of the CDR3 is TGTGCCAGCAGCCGTGGACAGATACGGGACGAGCAGTACTTC. Its protein is CASSRGQIRDEQYF. The full variable domain, rest sourced from reference TRBV7-6 and TRBJ2-7, is GAGVSQSPRYKVTKRGQDVALRCDPISGHVSLYWYRQALGQGPEFLTYFNYEAQQDKSGLPNDRFSAERPEGSISTLTIQRTEQRDSAMYRCASSRGQIRDEQYFGPGTRLTVT.

Ten or more counts support this clonotype. The chain combines TRBV6-1 with TRBJ1-6; 7 positions agree with TRBD1. The CDR3 extends over 14 amino acids. Germline assignment: CDR1 MNHNS and CDR2 SASEGT. V dropped 7 bases and J dropped 12; count of bases not matched to a gene: 12. CDR3 protein: CASTGTEDARPLHF. The CDR3 DNA follows: TGTGCCAGCACCGGGACAGAGGACGCCCGACCCCTCCACTTT.